Listed below are T cell receptor beta chains from one sample, sequenced in a study of shared clonotypes between healthy human individuals. This table comes from immunoSEQ multiplex PCR, and its TCRdb copy is limited to in-frame clones, with some not included. The sample consists of roughly 110,000 clones, about 63% of them appearing once. Sequencing was performed on memory CD8+ T cells sorted from blood. The receptors derive from a woman in her twenties or thirties in good health. Each CDR3 is given without its conserved first and last residue. Each record gives: J gene, D gene, clone size, CDR3 length, V gene, CDR3 protein. A D gene is named only where the DNA matches it firmly. A row's size may be missing; if present it is once, few, many or a size class.

j_gene: TRBJ1-1
d_gene: -
abundance: -
len: 12
v_gene: TRBV28
CDR3aa: ASSPGRPHTEAF

j_gene: TRBJ1-1
d_gene: -
abundance: few
len: 12
v_gene: TRBV4-1
CDR3aa: ASSHTGSGAEAF

j_gene: TRBJ1-1
d_gene: -
abundance: -
len: 12
v_gene: TRBV28
CDR3aa: ATQPGHANTEAF

j_gene: TRBJ2-5
d_gene: TRBD2
abundance: -
len: 13
v_gene: TRBV28
CDR3aa: ASSTGTRSQETQY

j_gene: TRBJ2-1
d_gene: -
abundance: -
len: 15
v_gene: TRBV19
CDR3aa: ASSIGSGGGPGNEQF

j_gene: TRBJ1-2
d_gene: -
abundance: -
len: 10
v_gene: TRBV5-1
CDR3aa: ASSFNEGGYT

j_gene: TRBJ1-1
d_gene: TRBD1
abundance: -
len: 13
v_gene: TRBV6-1
CDR3aa: ASSRTGGENTEAF

j_gene: TRBJ2-7
d_gene: -
abundance: -
len: 11
v_gene: TRBV6-1
CDR3aa: ASSDSAGYEQY

j_gene: TRBJ2-7
d_gene: TRBD1
abundance: few
len: 13
v_gene: TRBV4-1
CDR3aa: ASSQDNRGLYEQY

j_gene: TRBJ1-3
d_gene: -
abundance: -
len: 13
v_gene: TRBV7-6
CDR3aa: ASSLWGAAGNTIY

j_gene: TRBJ2-7
d_gene: -
abundance: -
len: 13
v_gene: TRBV11-2
CDR3aa: ASSYRRGLVHEQY